Reported below is one TCR beta chain. The sample is drawn from a study of blood T cell repertoires in COVID-19. The wider study: Sources were T cells, B-cell-depleted T cells, or PBMCs; the material itself was cDNA or gDNA.

Trimming pared 3 bases from V and 4 bases from J, leaving 12 bases between. This CDR3 comprises 14 residues. Looked up from germline, CDR1 is SGHAT and CDR2 is FQNNGV. In the authors' workflow: Reference gene primer amplification yielded estimated nucleated cell counts. TCRdb keeps only in-frame clones here, not all; method: immunoSEQ multiplex PCR. The V and J calls and clone size were taken over from that table, and D and trimming were inferred from the DNA. The table shows about 250,000 clones, with roughly nine tenths occurring only once. Sequencing was carried out using peripheral blood. This receptor was identified in a woman aged 40 to 49 who had recovered from COVID-19. V is TRBV11-2 and J is TRBJ1-1; TRBD1 might be the D (6 bases). The CDR3 region has the DNA TGTGCCAGCAGCTTGCAACAGGGAGTCACTGAAGCTTTCTTT. Translation: CASSLQQGVTEAFF.